The T cell receptor (beta chain) under discussion was sequenced for a study of blood T cell repertoires in COVID-19. Study-level information: Samples representing acute and convalescent COVID-19 were sourced from the United States, Italy and Spain.

J gave up 3 bases and V 4 bases, and 7 bases lay outside the gene matches. The germline CDR1 and CDR2 sequences are MDHEN and SYDVKM. CDR3 length: 15 residues. Original processing notes: Estimation of nucleated cell counts was performed using reference gene primer amplification. Data came from immunoSEQ multiplex PCR; TCRdb stores just in-frame clones and leaves some out. V and J calls plus clone size are reproduced from that table; the DNA served to infer D and trimming. The sample holds some 70,000 clones, more than 85% seen once. The V call is TRBV28, the J call TRBJ2-7; 9 positions match TRBD1. Sequencing was done on a sample of peripheral blood. The sequence derives from a human donor with active COVID-19. The donor label of this sample is uncertain. The CDR3, as DNA: TGTGCCAGCAGTTGGGCCGGGACAGGGATCTACGAGCAGTACTTC. It encodes CASSWAGTGIYEQYF.